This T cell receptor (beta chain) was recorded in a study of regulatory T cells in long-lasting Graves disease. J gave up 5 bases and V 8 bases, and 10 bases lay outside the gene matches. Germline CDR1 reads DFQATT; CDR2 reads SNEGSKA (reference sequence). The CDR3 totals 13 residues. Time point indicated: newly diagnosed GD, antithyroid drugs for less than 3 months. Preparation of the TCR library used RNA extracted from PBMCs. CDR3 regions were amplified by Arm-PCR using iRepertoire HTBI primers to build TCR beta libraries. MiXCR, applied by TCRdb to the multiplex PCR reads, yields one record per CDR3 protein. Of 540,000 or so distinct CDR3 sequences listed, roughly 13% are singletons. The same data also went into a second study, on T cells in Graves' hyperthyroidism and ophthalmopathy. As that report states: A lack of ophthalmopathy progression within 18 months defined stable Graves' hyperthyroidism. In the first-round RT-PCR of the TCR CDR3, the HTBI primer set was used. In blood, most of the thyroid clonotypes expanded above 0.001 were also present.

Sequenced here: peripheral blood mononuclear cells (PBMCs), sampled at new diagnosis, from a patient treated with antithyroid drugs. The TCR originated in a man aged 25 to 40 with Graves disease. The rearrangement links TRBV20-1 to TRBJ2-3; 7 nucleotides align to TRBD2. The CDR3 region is CSSPAGVVDTQYF. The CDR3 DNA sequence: TGCAGTTCCCCGGCGGGAGTAGTAGATACGCAGTATTTT.